This TCR beta chain was recovered during a study of blood T cell repertoires in COVID-19. Study-wide background: Nucleic acid was either cDNA or gDNA, and it came from T cells, B-cell-depleted T cells, or PBMCs.

V dropped 2 bases and J dropped 0 bases, with 8 bases sitting between them. The CDR3 totals 15 residues. Per germline, CDR1 SGHTA and CDR2 FQGNSA. TCRdb's table, derived via immunoSEQ multiplex PCR, lists solely in-frame clones and lacks some. The table has 85,000 to 90,000 clones, about 87% seen once. Sequenced sample: peripheral blood. The chain recombines TRBV7-2 with TRBJ1-5; unclear D gene. The receptor was isolated from a human donor in a cohort sampled during active COVID-19. The chain's CDR3 is CASSLISYSNQPQHF. CDR3 in DNA: TGTGCCAGCAGCTTAATCTCTTATAGCAATCAGCCCCAGCATTTT.